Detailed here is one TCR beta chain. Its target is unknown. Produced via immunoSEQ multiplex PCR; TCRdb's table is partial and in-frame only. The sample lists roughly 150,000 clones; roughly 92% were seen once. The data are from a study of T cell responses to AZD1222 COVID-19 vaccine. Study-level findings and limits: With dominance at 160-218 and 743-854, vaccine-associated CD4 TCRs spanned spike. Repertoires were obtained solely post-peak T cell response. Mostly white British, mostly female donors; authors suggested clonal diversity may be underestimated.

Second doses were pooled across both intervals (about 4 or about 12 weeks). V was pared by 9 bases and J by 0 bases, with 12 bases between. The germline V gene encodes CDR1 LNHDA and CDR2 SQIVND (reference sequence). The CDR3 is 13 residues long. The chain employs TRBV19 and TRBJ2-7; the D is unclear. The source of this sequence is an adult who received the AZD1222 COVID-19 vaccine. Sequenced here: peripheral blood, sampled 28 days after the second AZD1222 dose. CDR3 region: CASAPGYSYEQYF. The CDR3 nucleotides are TGTGCCAGCGCTCCGGGTTACTCCTACGAGCAGTACTTC.